Detailed here is one TCR beta chain. The specificity of this receptor is unknown. Per-base quality was not reported, and no clone a single base away is much larger than it. The sample belongs to a study of metastatic and nonmetastatic thyroid tumors (TCRdb year 2020). In terms of the full investigation: For patients with malignant and with benign thyroid disease, the researchers compared repertoires between peripheral blood samples and tumor or nodule tissue samples.

Via the germline V gene (reference sequence), CDR1 is LNHDA and CDR2 SQIVND. Between the V and J ends, shortened by 4 bases and 1 base respectively, the junction contains 11 bases. The CDR3 runs 15 residues from the cysteine to the phenylalanine. Just CDR3 DNA is preserved here, 45 bases in frame from base 1. No treatment had been received by any patient before thyroid surgery. The study retrospectively analysed patient clinical samples collected from about 2012 to 2019 using T-cell receptor beta sequencing. Points the paper makes about the study in general: In both blood and tumor samples, malignant tumors were reported to have significantly higher TCR beta diversity than benign nodules.

The protocol used for the library was PCR. TCRdb records Illumina HiSeq 4000 as the sequencer. The TCR beta-chain CDR3 region of each patient was profiled by high-throughput sequencing. The authors' analysis ran thus. The researchers built a classifier to tell apart papillary thyroid cancer patients with distant metastasis, based on CDR3 differences among clinicopathological groups. To measure repertoire diversity the researchers used the Shannon index, while the Morisita-Horn index served to gauge how similar the tumor and blood repertoires were. The public reads were reprocessed in TCRdb via fastp at Q25 and MiXCR, keeping in-frame beta chains. Here the V and J calls rest on TCRdb's processing, not on the authors' analysis. A total of roughly 18,000 clones appear in this sample, around 30% of them only once. The ten biggest clones cover about 11% of the sample.

The sequenced material came from tumor tissue. The V and J segments used are TRBV19 and TRBJ2-1, with the D gene not clear enough to name. This receptor was obtained from a female donor with papillary thyroid cancer or a benign thyroid nodule (not recorded which). Some clones in this sample may be carry-over from other donors' samples. The CDR3 reads CASSRAAPSYNEQFF. The sequenced DNA is TGTGCCAGTAGTAGGGCGGCACCATCCTACAATGAGCAGTTCTTC. The entire variable domain, with the stretches around the CDR3 drawn from the reference TRBV19 and TRBJ2-1 proteins, is DGGITQSPKYLFRKEGQNVTLSCEQNLNHDAMYWYRQDPGQGLRLIYYSQIVNDFQKGDIAEGYSVSREKKESFPLTVTSAQKNPTAFYLCASSRAAPSYNEQFFGPGTRLTVL.